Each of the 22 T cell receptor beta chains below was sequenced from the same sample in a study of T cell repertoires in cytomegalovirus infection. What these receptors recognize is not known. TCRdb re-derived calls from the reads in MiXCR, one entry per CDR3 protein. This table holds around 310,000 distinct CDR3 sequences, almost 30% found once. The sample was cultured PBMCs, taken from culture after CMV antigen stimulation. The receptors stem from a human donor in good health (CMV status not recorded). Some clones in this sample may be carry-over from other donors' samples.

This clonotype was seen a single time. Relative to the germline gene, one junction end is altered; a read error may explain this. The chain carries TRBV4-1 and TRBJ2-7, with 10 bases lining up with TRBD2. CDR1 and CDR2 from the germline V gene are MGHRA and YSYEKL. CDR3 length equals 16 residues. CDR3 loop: CASSQDRTSGTYEQYF. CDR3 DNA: TGTGCCAGCAGCCAAGACCGGACTAGCGGCACCTACGAGCAGTACTTC.

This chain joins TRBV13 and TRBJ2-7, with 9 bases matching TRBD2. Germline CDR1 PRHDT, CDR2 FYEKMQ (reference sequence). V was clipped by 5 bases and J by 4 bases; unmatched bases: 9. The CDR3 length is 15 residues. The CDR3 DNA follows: TGTGCCAGCAGCGGAACAAGCGGGAGGAGGTACGAGCAGTACTTC. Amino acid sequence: CASSGTSGRRYEQYF.

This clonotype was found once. The DNA for the CDR3 is TGTGCCAGCAGTTACCGGACAGACCCCTACGAGCAGTACTTC. It yields the protein CASSYRTDPYEQYF. V usage is TRBV28 and J usage is TRBJ2-7, with D possibly being TRBD1 (6 bases). V lost 4 bases and J lost 2, with 12 bases in between. CDR1 MDHEN and CDR2 SYDVKM come from the germline V gene. The CDR3 loop spans 14 amino acids.

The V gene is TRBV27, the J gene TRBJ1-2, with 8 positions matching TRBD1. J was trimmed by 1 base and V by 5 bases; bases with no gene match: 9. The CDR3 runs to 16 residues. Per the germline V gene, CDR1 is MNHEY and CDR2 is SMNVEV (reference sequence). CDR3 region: CASSPSTGENNYGYTF. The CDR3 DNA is TGTGCCAGCAGTCCCTCGACAGGGGAGAATAACTATGGCTACACCTTC.

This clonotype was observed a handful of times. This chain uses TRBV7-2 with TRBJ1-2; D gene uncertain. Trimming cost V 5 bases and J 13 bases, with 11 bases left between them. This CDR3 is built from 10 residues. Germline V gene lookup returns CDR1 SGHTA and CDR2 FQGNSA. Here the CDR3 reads CASSPPGPTF. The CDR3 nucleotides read TGTGCCAGCAGCCCCCCTGGACCCACCTTC.

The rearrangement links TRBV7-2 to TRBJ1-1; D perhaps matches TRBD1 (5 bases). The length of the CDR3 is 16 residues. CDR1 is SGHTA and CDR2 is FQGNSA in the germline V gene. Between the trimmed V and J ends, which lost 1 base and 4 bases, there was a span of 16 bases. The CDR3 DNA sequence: TGTGCCAGCAGCTTAGGGAGTGCGGGGACGGGCACTGAAGCTTTCTTT. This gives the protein CASSLGSAGTGTEAFF.

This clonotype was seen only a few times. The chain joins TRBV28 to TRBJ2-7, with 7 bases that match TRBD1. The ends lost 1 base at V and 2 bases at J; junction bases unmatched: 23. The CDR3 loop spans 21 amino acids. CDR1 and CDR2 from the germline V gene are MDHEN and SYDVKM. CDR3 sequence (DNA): TGTGCCAGCAGTTTATCCTTTTTGACCCCTTATCATGAGACAGGGACCTACGAGCAGTACTTC. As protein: CASSLSFLTPYHETGTYEQYF.

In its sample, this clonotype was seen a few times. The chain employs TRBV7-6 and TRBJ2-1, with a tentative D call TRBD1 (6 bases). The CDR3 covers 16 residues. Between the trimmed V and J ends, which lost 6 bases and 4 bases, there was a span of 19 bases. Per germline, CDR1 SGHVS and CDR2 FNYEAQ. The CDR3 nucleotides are TGTGCCAGCAGTTCCCTTACCGGGACATCTTACAATGAGCAGTTCTTC. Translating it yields CASSSLTGTSYNEQFF.

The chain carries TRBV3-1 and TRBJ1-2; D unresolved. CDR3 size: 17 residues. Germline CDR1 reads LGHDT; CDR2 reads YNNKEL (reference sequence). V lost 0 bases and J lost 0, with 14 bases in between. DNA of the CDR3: TGTGCCAGCAGCCAAGAGGTACAGTTGAGGACTAACTATGGCTACACCTTC. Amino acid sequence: CASSQEVQLRTNYGYTF.

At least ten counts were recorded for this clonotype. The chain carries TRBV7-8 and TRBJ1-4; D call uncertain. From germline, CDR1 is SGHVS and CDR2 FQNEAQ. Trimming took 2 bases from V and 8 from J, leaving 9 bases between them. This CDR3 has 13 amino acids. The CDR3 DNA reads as TGTGCCAGCAGCTTATACGGAGAAGAAAAACTGTTTTTT. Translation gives CASSLYGEEKLFF.

The CDR3 sequence is CASSIRSYSGTGIYNEQFF. The CDR3 bases are TGTGCCAGTAGTATTCGCTCGTATTCCGGGACAGGGATATACAATGAGCAGTTCTTC. The chain is built from TRBV19 and TRBJ2-1, with 9 bases matching TRBD1. There are 19 residues in the CDR3. Germline V gene sequence: CDR1 LNHDA, CDR2 SQIVND (reference sequence). The trim removed 3 bases at V and 4 bases at J, leaving 16 bases unmatched. Full variable domain (remainder filled in from reference TRBV19 and TRBJ2-1): DGGITQSPKYLFRKEGQNVTLSCEQNLNHDAMYWYRQDPGQGLRLIYYSQIVNDFQKGDIAEGYSVSREKKESFPLTVTSAQKNPTAFYLCASSIRSYSGTGIYNEQFFGPGTRLTVL.

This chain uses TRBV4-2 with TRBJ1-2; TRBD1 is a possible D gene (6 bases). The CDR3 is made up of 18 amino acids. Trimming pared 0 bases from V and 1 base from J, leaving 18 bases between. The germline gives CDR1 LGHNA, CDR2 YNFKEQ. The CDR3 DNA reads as TGTGCCAGCAGCCAAGATTGGCCAGGGGCCTCGGATAACTATGGCTACACCTTC. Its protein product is CASSQDWPGASDNYGYTF.

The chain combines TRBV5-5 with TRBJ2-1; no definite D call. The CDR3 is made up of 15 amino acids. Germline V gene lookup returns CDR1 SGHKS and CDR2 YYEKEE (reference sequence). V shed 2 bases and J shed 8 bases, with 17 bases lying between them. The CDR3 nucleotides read TGTGCCAGCAGCTTCCTCGCGAGGCCGGGCGATGAGCAGTTCTTC. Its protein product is CASSFLARPGDEQFF. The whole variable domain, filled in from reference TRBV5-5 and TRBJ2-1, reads DAGVTQSPTHLIKTRGQQVTLRCSPISGHKSVSWYQQVLGQGPQFIFQYYEKEERGRGNFPDRFSARQFPNYSSELNVNALLLGDSALYLCASSFLARPGDEQFFGPGTRLTVL.

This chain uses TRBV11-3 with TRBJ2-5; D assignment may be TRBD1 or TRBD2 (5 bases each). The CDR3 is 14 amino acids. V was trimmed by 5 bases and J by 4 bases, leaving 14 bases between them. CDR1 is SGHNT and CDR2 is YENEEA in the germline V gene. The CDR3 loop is CASSLPGASETQYF. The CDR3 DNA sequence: TGTGCCAGCAGCCTCCCCGGGGCATCAGAGACCCAGTACTTC.

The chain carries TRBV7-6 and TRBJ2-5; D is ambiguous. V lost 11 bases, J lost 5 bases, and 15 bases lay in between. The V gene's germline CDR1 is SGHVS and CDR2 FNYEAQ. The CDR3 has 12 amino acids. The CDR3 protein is CASLGGEETQYF. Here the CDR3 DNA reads TGTGCCTCCCTGGGCGGTGAGGAGACCCAGTACTTC.

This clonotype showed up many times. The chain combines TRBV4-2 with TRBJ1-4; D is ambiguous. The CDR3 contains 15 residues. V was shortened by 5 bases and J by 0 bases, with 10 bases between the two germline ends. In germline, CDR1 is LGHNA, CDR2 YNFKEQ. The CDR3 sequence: CASSSHSATNEKLFF. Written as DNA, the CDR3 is TGTGCCAGCAGCTCCCACAGTGCAACTAATGAAAAACTGTTTTTT.

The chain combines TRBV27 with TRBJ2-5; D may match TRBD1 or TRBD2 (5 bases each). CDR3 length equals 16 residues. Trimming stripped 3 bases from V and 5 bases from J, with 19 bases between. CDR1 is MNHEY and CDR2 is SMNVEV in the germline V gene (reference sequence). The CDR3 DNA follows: TGTGCCAGCAGTTTGGGGGATCGAGGAGAGGGGGAGACCCAGTACTTC. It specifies CASSLGDRGEGETQYF.

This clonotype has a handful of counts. The CDR3 protein is CASSLAGVDYGYTF. Written as DNA, the CDR3 is TGTGCCAGCAGCTTAGCAGGGGTGGACTATGGCTACACCTTC. V is TRBV7-9 and J is TRBJ1-2; D perhaps matches TRBD1 (5 bases). The CDR3 is 14 amino acids. CDR1 is SEHNR and CDR2 is FQNEAQ in the germline V gene (reference sequence). With 0 bases removed from V and 3 bases from J, the gap between germline ends came to 8 bases.

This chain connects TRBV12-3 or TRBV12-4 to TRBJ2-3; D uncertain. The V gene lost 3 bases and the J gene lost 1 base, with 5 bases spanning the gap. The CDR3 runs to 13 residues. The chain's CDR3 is CASSFTRTDTQYF. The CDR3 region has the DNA TGTGCCAGCAGTTTTACTCGCACAGATACGCAGTATTTT.

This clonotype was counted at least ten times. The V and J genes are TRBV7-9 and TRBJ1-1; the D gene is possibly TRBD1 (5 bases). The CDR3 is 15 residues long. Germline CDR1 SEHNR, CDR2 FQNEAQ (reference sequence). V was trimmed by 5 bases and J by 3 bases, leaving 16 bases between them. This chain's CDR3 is CASSPPTGGDTEAFF. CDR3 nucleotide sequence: TGTGCCAGCAGCCCACCAACCGGGGGAGACACTGAAGCTTTCTTT.

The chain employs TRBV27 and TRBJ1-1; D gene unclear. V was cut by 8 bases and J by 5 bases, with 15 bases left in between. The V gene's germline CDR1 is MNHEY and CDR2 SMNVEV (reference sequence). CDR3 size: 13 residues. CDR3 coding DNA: TGTGCCAGCGCTCGACTGCGGGGAACTGAAGCTTTCTTT. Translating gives CASARLRGTEAFF.

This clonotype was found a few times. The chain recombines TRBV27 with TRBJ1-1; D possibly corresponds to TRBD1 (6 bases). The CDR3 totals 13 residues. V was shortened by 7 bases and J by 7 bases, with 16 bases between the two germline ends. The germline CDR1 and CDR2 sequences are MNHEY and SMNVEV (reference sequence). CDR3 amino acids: CASTRSGGGEAFF. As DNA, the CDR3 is TGTGCCAGCACTCGTTCGGGAGGGGGTGAAGCTTTCTTT.